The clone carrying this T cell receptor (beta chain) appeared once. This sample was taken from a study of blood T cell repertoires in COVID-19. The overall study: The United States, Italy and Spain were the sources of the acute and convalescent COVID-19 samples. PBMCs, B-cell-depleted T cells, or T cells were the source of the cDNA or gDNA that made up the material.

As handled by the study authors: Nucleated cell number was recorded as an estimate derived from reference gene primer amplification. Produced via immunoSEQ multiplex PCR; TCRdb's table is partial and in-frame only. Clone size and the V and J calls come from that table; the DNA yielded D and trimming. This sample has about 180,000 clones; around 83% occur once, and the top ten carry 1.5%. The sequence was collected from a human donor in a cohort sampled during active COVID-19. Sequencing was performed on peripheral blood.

CDR3 bases: TGTGCCACCGCTTCGGGGAGCTTC. Translated, it gives CATASGSF. The rearrangement joins TRBV21-1 to TRBJ2-4; the table's D call of TRBD2 was not tested on the DNA. TRBV21-1 corresponds to a pseudogene. This CDR3 is built from 8 residues.